A selection of T cell receptor beta chains follows, all from one sample in a study of identical twins. In TCRdb, the 5' RACE reads were re-called with MiXCR into one record per CDR3 protein. Among some 630,000 distinct CDR3 sequences listed, just over 7% were seen once. This sample also appeared in a second study, on yellow fever vaccine responses in identical twins.

The sequenced sample was PBMCs. Receptors were obtained from a woman in her late teens or twenties in good health. CDR3s include the opening cysteine and the closing phenylalanine or tryptophan. The D gene is left open where the match is weak. Clone size is stated in some rows and not others, as once, few, many or a class when expanded.

size: many
J: TRBJ2-3
D: TRBD2
V: TRBV4-2
CDR3: CASSHRTSGGGTDTQYF
DNA: TGTGCCAGCAGCCACCGAACTAGCGGGGGTGGGACAGATACGCAGTATTTT

size: few
J: TRBJ1-3
D: NA
V: TRBV6-1
CDR3: CASRGMGEPSGNTIYF
DNA: TGTGCCAGCAGAGGTATGGGGGAACCCTCTGGAAACACCATATATTTT

size: NA
J: TRBJ1-2
D: TRBD1
V: TRBV3-1
CDR3: CASSPGQGYSYGYTF
DNA: TGTGCCAGCAGCCCAGGACAGGGGTACTCCTATGGCTACACCTTC

size: few
J: TRBJ2-1
D: NA
V: TRBV7-7
CDR3: CASSREGSYNEQFF
DNA: TGTGCCAGCAGCCGCGAGGGGAGTTACAATGAGCAGTTCTTC

size: NA
J: TRBJ2-7
D: TRBD2
V: TRBV9
CDR3: CASSLGGGTYEQYF
DNA: TGTGCCAGCAGCTTGGGGGGGGGTACCTACGAGCAGTACTTC

size: many
J: TRBJ2-2
D: NA
V: TRBV5-1
CDR3: CASSLVETEAGELFF
DNA: TGCGCCAGCAGCTTGGTTGAGACAGAGGCCGGGGAGCTGTTTTTT

size: few
J: TRBJ2-5
D: TRBD1
V: TRBV29-1
CDR3: CSVDRGEETQYF
DNA: TGCAGCGTAGACAGGGGGGAAGAGACCCAGTACTTC

size: few
J: TRBJ2-1
D: TRBD2
V: TRBV2
CDR3: CASSEPRGGLLSYNEQFF
DNA: TGTGCCAGCAGTGAGCCAAGGGGAGGGCTCCTCTCCTACAATGAGCAGTTCTTC

size: few
J: TRBJ2-3
D: NA
V: TRBV7-8
CDR3: CASSSRLSSTDTQYF
DNA: TGTGCCAGCAGCTCCCGCCTTTCTAGCACAGATACGCAGTATTTT

size: many
J: TRBJ2-3
D: TRBD2
V: TRBV6-1
CDR3: CASSGLAGGPDTQYF
DNA: TGTGCCAGCAGTGGACTAGCGGGGGGCCCAGATACGCAGTATTTT

size: NA
J: TRBJ2-1
D: NA
V: TRBV5-1
CDR3: CASRQGGSYNEQFF
DNA: TGCGCCAGCCGCCAAGGGGGCTCCTACAATGAGCAGTTCTTC

size: NA
J: TRBJ2-7
D: NA
V: TRBV15
CDR3: CATSRRWGEQYF
DNA: TGTGCCACCAGCAGACGCTGGGGAGAGCAGTACTTC

size: NA
J: TRBJ1-5
D: NA
V: TRBV28
CDR3: CASSFHRVGNQPQHF
DNA: TGTGCCAGCAGTTTTCACAGGGTTGGAAATCAGCCCCAGCATTTT

size: few
J: TRBJ2-7
D: TRBD2
V: TRBV12-3/TRBV12-4
CDR3: CASSFPGGSHSYEQYF
DNA: TGTGCCAGCAGTTTCCCCGGGGGGAGTCACTCCTACGAGCAGTACTTC

size: many
J: TRBJ2-2
D: NA
V: TRBV29-1
CDR3: CSASGLAVTGELFF
DNA: TGCAGCGCCTCAGGGTTAGCGGTCACCGGGGAGCTGTTTTTT

size: many
J: TRBJ2-2
D: NA
V: TRBV12-3/TRBV12-4
CDR3: CASKKDALQPTGELFF
DNA: TGTGCCAGCAAAAAAGACGCACTACAGCCCACCGGGGAGCTGTTTTTT

size: many
J: TRBJ2-1
D: TRBD2
V: TRBV6-1
CDR3: CASRLGVGEGRDEQFF
DNA: TGTGCCAGCAGGCTCGGTGTGGGGGAGGGCCGGGATGAGCAGTTCTTC

size: NA
J: TRBJ1-6
D: NA
V: TRBV21-1
CDR3: CASISRDNFYNSPLHF
DNA: TGTGCCAGCATCAGCCGGGACAACTTTTATAATTCACCCCTCCACTTT

size: few
J: TRBJ1-1
D: NA
V: TRBV5-6
CDR3: CASSLIDSNTEAFF
DNA: TGTGCCAGCAGCTTGATAGATTCGAACACTGAAGCTTTCTTT

size: NA
J: TRBJ1-4
D: TRBD1
V: TRBV9
CDR3: CASSVLGQGGEKLFF
DNA: TGTGCCAGCAGCGTATTAGGACAGGGTGGTGAAAAACTGTTTTTT

size: NA
J: TRBJ2-5
D: TRBD2
V: TRBV6-1
CDR3: CASSPGEGRRETQYF
DNA: TGTGCCAGCAGCCCCGGGGAGGGGAGGCGGGAGACCCAGTACTTC

size: many
J: TRBJ2-2
D: TRBD1
V: TRBV5-1
CDR3: CASSGQGDTGELFF
DNA: TGCGCCAGCAGTGGGCAGGGGGACACCGGGGAGCTGTTTTTT

size: NA
J: TRBJ2-5
D: NA
V: TRBV5-1
CDR3: CASSLTGRTQETQYF
DNA: TGCGCCAGCAGCTTGACCGGCCGTACCCAAGAGACCCAGTACTTC